The 6 T cell receptor beta chains presented below share a single source sample, sequenced in a study of cytomegalovirus exposure and HLA in healthy donors. 60 Vbeta and 13 Jbeta primers were used in PCR. The table came from immunoSEQ multiplex PCR; TCRdb's copy has only in-frame clones and leaves some out. Of 160,000 or so clones in the sample, around 84% were seen once. The specimen sequenced was PBMCs. These receptors came from a man aged 18 to 29 in good health and CMV-seronegative.

The chain combines TRBV6-5 with TRBJ1-1; D unclear. In germline, CDR1 is MNHEY, CDR2 SVGAGI. The V gene lost 2 bases and the J gene lost 3 bases, with 7 bases spanning the gap. CDR3 size: 13 residues. CDR3 loop: CASSYEGDTEAFF. CDR3 nucleotides: TGTGCCAGCAGTTACGAAGGAGACACTGAAGCTTTCTTT.

The chain uses TRBV12-5 and TRBJ2-1; D uncertain. Trimming removed 2 bases from V and 10 bases from J, with 6 bases in between. The CDR3 is 11 residues long. The germline V gene encodes CDR1 LGHNT and CDR2 FRNRAP. The CDR3 is CASGLLREQFF. The CDR3 DNA sequence: TGTGCTAGTGGTTTGTTGAGGGAGCAGTTCTTC.

A single count supports this clone. The V gene is TRBV15, the J gene TRBJ1-5, with D perhaps matching TRBD1 (6 bases). Trimming removed 0 bases at V and 7 bases at J, with 10 bases between. The length of the CDR3 is 14 residues. The germline gives CDR1 LNHNV, CDR2 YYDKDF (reference sequence). CDR3 amino acids: CATSRDEGVQPQHF. The CDR3, as DNA: TGTGCCACCAGCAGAGATGAGGGGGTCCAGCCCCAGCATTTT.

Comment on this clone: Mismatch with germline at one junction end may stem from a read error. This chain connects TRBV7-9 to TRBJ2-5; D call uncertain. Germline CDR1 reads SEHNR; CDR2 reads FQNEAQ (reference sequence). The CDR3 is 16 amino acids. Written as DNA, the CDR3 is TGTTCCAGCAGCTTAGATTCAGGTCCTGTGCAAGAGACCCAGTACTTC. Protein product: CSSSLDSGPVQETQYF.

The gene calls are TRBV5-1 and TRBJ1-6, with 11 bases fitting TRBD1. This CDR3 is built from 16 residues. CDR1 is SGHRS and CDR2 is YFSETQ in the germline V gene. Unmatched junction bases numbered 3, after V lost 1 base and J lost 6 bases. CDR3 DNA: TGCGCCAGCAGCTTGTGGGGACAGGGGGGTAATTCACCCCTCCACTTT. It translates to CASSLWGQGGNSPLHF. Full variable domain (missing parts from reference TRBV5-1 and TRBJ1-6): KAGVTQTPRYLIKTRGQQVTLSCSPISGHRSVSWYQQTPGQGLQFLFEYFSETQRNKGNFPGRFSGRQFSNSRSEMNVSTLELGDSALYLCASSLWGQGGNSPLHFGNGTRLTVT.

The V and J genes are TRBV11-1 and TRBJ1-3, with 8 bases fitting TRBD1. This CDR3 region has 13 residues. Trimming cost V 4 bases and J 6 bases; bases outside gene matches: 2. Germline CDR1 is SGHAT and CDR2 is FQDESV (reference sequence). The CDR3 here is CASSSGQANTIYF. CDR3 DNA sequence: TGTGCCAGCAGCTCGGGACAGGCAAACACCATATATTTT.